This T cell receptor (beta chain) was documented in a study of T cells of healthy individuals. Germline V gene data show CDR1 as SEHNR and CDR2 as FQNEAQ (reference sequence). The CDR3 spans 10 residues. V was trimmed by 5 bases and J by 8 bases, leaving 5 bases between them. TCRdb called the 5' RACE reads again in MiXCR, with one record for every CDR3 protein. The profile shows 90,000 to 100,000 distinct CDR3 sequences, approximately 16% of them singletons. This clonotype was seen a handful of times. This chain connects TRBV7-9 to TRBJ2-3; D unclear. This TCR was recovered from a human donor in good health. This chain's CDR3 is CASSRLTQYF. The CDR3 DNA follows: TGTGCCAGCAGCCGCCTTACGCAGTATTTT.